This T cell receptor beta chain originates from a study of beta chain features in type 1 diabetes. Study-level results: The study found that naive, central memory and Treg TCRB repertoires appeared more similar in patients than in healthy donors.

Reverse transcription of all isolated RNA meant that expressed TCRB transcripts were sequenced. About 3.57 million reads, on average, came from each naive, central memory and regulatory T cell sample. Clones were sequenced by immunoSEQ multiplex PCR, and TCRdb holds only the in-frame ones, with some missing. Of 350,000 or so clones in the sample, roughly 21% were seen once. V was clipped by 5 bases and J by 3 bases, with 10 bases between them. Germline CDR1 PRHDT, CDR2 FYEKMQ (reference sequence). The CDR3 covers 13 residues. As concerns this clone: Its antigen is still unknown.

The specimen was naive CD4+ T cells from blood. The chain recombines TRBV13 with TRBJ2-5; D is unclear. The source of this sequence is a woman in her late teens or twenties in good health. CDR3 DNA: TGTGCCAGCAGCCTACGAATCGAAGAGACCCAGTACTTC. Protein product: CASSLRIEETQYF.